This T cell receptor beta chain was sequenced for a study of T cells in localized non-small cell lung cancer. Study results and caveats: Sequencing was restricted to one tumor region; therefore, heterogeneity remains possible. The study found T cell clonality highest in uninvolved adjacent lung, above tumor.

As regards this clone: Its antigen remains unknown.

The length of the CDR3 is 15 residues. Trimming cost V 7 bases and J 4 bases, with 20 bases left between them. The germline V gene has CDR1 MDHEN and CDR2 SYDVKM. Clones were read by immunoSEQ multiplex PCR, and TCRdb kept only the in-frame ones, dropping some. This repertoire shows just over 4,000 clones, more than 35% found once; its top ten account for 4.5% to 6%. This clonotype originated in a woman aged 40-69 years with stage I lung adenocarcinoma. This material consisted of lung tumor tissue, taken before any cancer treatment. The V gene is TRBV28, the J gene TRBJ2-7, with D unclear. The CDR3 sequence is CASTLQAGRHYEQYF. The CDR3 DNA reads TGTGCCAGCACCCTCCAGGCAGGTAGACATTACGAGCAGTACTTC.